This is a list of T cell receptor beta chains from one sample in a study of blood T cell repertoires in COVID-19. The protocol was immunoSEQ multiplex PCR, while the TCRdb copy is restricted to in-frame clones and leaves out a portion. This table has about 200,000 clones, around 84% appearing once. Sequencing was performed on peripheral blood. These TCRs come from a man aged 55 to 69 with acute or convalescent COVID-19. Each CDR3 is given with its conserved first and last residue. The D gene is left open where the match is weak. Only some rows state a clone size, as once, few, many or a class for expanded clones.

>-|TRBJ2-2|-|13|TRBV12-3/TRBV12-4
CASSFGTRRELFF
TGTGCCAGCAGTTTTGGGACTCGGCGGGAGCTGTTTTTT
>TRBD2|TRBJ2-2|few|15|TRBV5-1
CASRSGTSGTGELFF
TGCGCCAGCAGATCCGGGACTAGCGGCACCGGGGAGCTGTTTTTT
>TRBD1|TRBJ2-7|-|14|TRBV7-2
CASRFDRGHDEQYF
TGTGCCAGCAGATTCGACAGGGGGCACGACGAGCAGTACTTC
>-|TRBJ1-6|few|17|TRBV27
CASSSGLPSSYNSPLHF
TGTGCCAGCAGTTCGGGACTCCCTAGCTCCTATAATTCACCCCTCCACTTT
>-|TRBJ1-2|-|14|TRBV30
CAWTPGQGFGGYTF
TGTGCCTGGACCCCGGGTCAGGGCTTCGGGGGCTACACCTTC
>-|TRBJ1-1|-|14|TRBV6-5
CASSYFAENTEAFF
TGTGCCAGCAGTTACTTCGCAGAAAACACTGAAGCTTTCTTT
>-|TRBJ1-4|-|12|TRBV27
CATRQLNEKLFF
TGTGCCACCAGACAGCTTAATGAAAAACTGTTTTTT
>-|TRBJ2-7|-|12|TRBV12-3/TRBV12-4
CASSLEGRHQYF
TGTGCCAGCAGTTTAGAAGGCAGACACCAGTACTTC
>-|TRBJ2-7|-|11|TRBV12-3/TRBV12-4
CASSRLHEQYF
TGTGCCAGCAGCCGACTCCACGAGCAGTACTTC
>-|TRBJ1-5|-|14|TRBV6-2/TRBV6-3
CASSIEGLNQPQHF
TGTGCCAGCAGTATCGAGGGTCTAAATCAGCCCCAGCATTTT
>-|TRBJ2-6|-|16|TRBV28
CASSRNTNPGANVLTF
TGTGCCAGCAGCCGAAACACCAACCCTGGGGCCAACGTCCTGACTTTC
>-|TRBJ1-2|-|17|TRBV4-1
CASSQDITAALASGYTF
TGCGCCAGCAGCCAAGATATAACGGCGGCCCTAGCGTCTGGCTACACCTTC
>-|TRBJ1-4|-|15|TRBV7-3
CASSRGGMSGEKLFF
TGTGCCAGCAGCCGAGGAGGGATGTCGGGCGAAAAACTGTTTTTT
>TRBD1|TRBJ2-3|-|15|TRBV28
CASSPWDRRTDTQYF
TGTGCCAGCAGTCCGTGGGACAGGCGCACAGATACGCAGTATTTT
>TRBD1|TRBJ1-2|-|15|TRBV7-8
CASSLDLDRGYGYTF
TGTGCCAGCAGCTTAGACCTGGACAGGGGGTATGGCTACACCTTC
>TRBD1|TRBJ1-6|-|15|TRBV15
CATSGGRDRRSPLHF
TGTGCCACCAGCGGTGGCCGGGACAGAAGGTCACCCCTCCACTTT
>TRBD1|TRBJ1-1|few|15|TRBV4-1
CASSQDRDRGTEAFF
TGCGCCAGCAGCCAAGATCGGGACAGGGGTACTGAAGCTTTCTTT
>TRBD1|TRBJ1-4|-|16|TRBV7-9
CASSAPWTGGGEKLFF
TGTGCCAGCAGCGCCCCTTGGACAGGGGGTGGAGAAAAACTGTTTTTT
>-|TRBJ2-2|many|17|TRBV9
CASSARQSTYGAGELFF
TGTGCCAGCAGCGCCCGACAGAGCACCTACGGCGCCGGGGAGCTGTTTTTT
>-|TRBJ2-1|-|16|TRBV25-1
CASRSSSGGTYNEQFF
TGTGCCAGCAGATCCTCCAGTGGGGGGACCTACAATGAGCAGTTCTTC